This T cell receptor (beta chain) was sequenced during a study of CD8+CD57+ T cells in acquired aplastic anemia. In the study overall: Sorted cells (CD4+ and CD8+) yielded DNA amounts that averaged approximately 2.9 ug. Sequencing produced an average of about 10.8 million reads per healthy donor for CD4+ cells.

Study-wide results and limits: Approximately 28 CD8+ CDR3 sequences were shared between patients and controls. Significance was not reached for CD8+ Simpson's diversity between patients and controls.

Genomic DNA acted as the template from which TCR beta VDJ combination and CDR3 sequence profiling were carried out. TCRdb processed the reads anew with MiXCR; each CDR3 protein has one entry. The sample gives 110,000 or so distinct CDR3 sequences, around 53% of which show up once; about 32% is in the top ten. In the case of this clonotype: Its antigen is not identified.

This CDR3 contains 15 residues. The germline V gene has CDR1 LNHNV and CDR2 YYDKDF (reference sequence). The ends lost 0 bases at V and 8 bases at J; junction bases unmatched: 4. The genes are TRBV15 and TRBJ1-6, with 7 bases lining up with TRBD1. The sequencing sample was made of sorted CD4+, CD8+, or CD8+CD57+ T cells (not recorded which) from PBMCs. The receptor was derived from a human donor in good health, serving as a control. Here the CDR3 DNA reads TGTGCCACCAGCAGAGATAAGACAGGGTATTCACCCCTCCACTTT. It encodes CATSRDKTGYSPLHF.